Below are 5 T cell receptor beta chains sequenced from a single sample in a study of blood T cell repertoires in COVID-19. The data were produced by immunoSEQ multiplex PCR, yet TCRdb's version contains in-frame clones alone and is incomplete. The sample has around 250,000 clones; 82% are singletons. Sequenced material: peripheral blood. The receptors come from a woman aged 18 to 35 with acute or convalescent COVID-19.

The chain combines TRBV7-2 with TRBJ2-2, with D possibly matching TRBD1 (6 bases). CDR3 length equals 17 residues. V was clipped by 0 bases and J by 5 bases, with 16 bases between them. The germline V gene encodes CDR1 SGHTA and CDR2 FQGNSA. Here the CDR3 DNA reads TGTGCCAGCAGCTTAGCACGGCAGGGGAGTAAGACCGGGGAGCTGTTTTTT. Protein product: CASSLARQGSKTGELFF.

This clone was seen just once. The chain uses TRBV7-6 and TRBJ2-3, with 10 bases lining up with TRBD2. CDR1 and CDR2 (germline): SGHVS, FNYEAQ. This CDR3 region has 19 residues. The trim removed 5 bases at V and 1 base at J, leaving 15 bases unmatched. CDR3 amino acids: CASSPTGLAEPGGTDTQYF. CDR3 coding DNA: TGTGCCAGCAGCCCGACCGGACTAGCGGAGCCAGGTGGCACAGATACGCAGTATTTT.

Written as DNA, the CDR3 is TGTGCCAGCAGTTTGCTGGGGACTAGCGGGAGTTACGAGCAGTACTTC. Protein product: CASSLLGTSGSYEQYF. This chain connects TRBV27 to TRBJ2-7; TRBD2 matches 14 bases. CDR1 is MNHEY, CDR2 SMNVEV, per germline (reference sequence). The CDR3 loop spans 16 amino acids. Losses at the gene ends were 3 bases for V and 4 bases for J; bases not matched to a gene: 5.

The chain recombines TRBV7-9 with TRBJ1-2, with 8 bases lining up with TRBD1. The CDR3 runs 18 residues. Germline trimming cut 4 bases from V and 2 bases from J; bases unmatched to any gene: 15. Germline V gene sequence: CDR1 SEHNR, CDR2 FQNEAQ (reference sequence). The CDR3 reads CASSSTVAPTGANYGYTF. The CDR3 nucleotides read TGTGCCAGCAGCTCCACAGTCGCTCCGACAGGGGCAAACTATGGCTACACCTTC. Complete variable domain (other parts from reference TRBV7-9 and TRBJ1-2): DTGVSQNPRHKITKRGQNVTFRCDPISEHNRLYWYRQTLGQGPEFLTYFQNEAQLEKSRLLSDRFSAERPKGSFSTLEIQRTEQGDSAMYLCASSSTVAPTGANYGYTFGSGTRLTVV.

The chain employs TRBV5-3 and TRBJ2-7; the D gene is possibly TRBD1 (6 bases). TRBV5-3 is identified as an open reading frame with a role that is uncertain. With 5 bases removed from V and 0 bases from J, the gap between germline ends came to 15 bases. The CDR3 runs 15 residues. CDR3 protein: CARRPPGHSSYEQYF. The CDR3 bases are TGTGCCAGAAGACCACCGGGACATTCCTCCTACGAGCAGTACTTC.